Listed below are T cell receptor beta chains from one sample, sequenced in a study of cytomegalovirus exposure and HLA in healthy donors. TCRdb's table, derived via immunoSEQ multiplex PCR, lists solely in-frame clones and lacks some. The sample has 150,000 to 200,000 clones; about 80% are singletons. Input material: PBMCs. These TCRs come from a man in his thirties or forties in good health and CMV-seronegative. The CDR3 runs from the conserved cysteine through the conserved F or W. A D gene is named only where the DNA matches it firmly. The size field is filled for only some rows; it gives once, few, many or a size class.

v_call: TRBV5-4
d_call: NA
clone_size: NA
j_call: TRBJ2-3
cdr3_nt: TGTGCCAGCACCTCGGGGGGCAGCACAGATACGCAGTATTTT
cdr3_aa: CASTSGGSTDTQYF

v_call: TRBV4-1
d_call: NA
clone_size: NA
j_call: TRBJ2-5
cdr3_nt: TGCGCCAGCAGCCAAGACCCGGGGTCGGGGAAAGAGACCCAGTACTTC
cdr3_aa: CASSQDPGSGKETQYF

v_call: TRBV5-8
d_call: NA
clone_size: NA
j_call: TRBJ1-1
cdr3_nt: TGTGCCAGCAGCTTGTTCAGGGACAAGGGAACTGAAGCTTTCTTT
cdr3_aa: CASSLFRDKGTEAFF

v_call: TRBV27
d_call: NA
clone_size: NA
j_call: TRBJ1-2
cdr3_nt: TGTGCCAGCACCTCCAATAGGGGTAACTATGGCTACACCTTC
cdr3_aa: CASTSNRGNYGYTF

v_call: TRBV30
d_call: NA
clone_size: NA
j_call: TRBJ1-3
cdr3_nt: TGTGCCTGGAGTGTACGGGGTTTAGACACCATATATTTT
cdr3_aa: CAWSVRGLDTIYF

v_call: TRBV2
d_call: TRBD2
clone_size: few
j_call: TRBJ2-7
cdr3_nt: TGTGCCAGCAGTGCTGGACTAGCGGGAGGGCAATACGAGCAGTACTTC
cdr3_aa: CASSAGLAGGQYEQYF

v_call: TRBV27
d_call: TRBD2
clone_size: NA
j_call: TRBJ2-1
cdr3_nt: TGTGCCAGCAGTTCCCCCGGGACTAGCGGCCGTGCGGAGCAGTTCTTC
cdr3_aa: CASSSPGTSGRAEQFF

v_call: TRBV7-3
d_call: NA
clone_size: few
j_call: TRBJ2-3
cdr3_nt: TGTGCCAGCAGCTTAAGGGATGGAGGCGCAGATACGCAGTATTTT
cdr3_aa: CASSLRDGGADTQYF

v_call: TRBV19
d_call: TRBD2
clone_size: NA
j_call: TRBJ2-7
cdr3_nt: TGTGCCAGTAGTATAGACCAGCGGGGCTCCGAGCAGTACTTC
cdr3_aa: CASSIDQRGSEQYF

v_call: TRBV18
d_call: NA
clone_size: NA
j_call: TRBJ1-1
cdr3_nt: TGTGCCAGCTCACCGCAGGGGATGGGCGCTGAAGCTTTCTTT
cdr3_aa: CASSPQGMGAEAFF

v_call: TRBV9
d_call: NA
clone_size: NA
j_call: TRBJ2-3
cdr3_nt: TGTGCCAGCAGCGTAGGGGGAGGCAGGGGGAAAGCAGATACGCAGTATTTT
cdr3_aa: CASSVGGGRGKADTQYF

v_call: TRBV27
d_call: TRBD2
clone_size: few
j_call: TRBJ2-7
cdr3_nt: TGTGCCAGCAGTAGGGGACTAGCGGTTTCCTACGAGCAGTACTTC
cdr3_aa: CASSRGLAVSYEQYF

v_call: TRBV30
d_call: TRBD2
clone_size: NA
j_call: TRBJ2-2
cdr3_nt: TGTGCCTGGAGTGTACTAGCGGGTTCCACCGGGGAGCTGTTTTTT
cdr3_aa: CAWSVLAGSTGELFF

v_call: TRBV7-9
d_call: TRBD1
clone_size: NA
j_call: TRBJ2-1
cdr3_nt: TGTGCCAGCAGCTTCAGGACAGGGATAATGGGAAATGAGCAGTTCTTC
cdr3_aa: CASSFRTGIMGNEQFF

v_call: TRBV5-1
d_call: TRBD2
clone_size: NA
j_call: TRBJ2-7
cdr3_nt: TGCGCCAGCAGCTTTGATAGCGGGAGTTTGCGAGAGCAGTACTTC
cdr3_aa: CASSFDSGSLREQYF

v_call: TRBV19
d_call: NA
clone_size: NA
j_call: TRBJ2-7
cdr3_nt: TGTGCCAGTAGCCCAGGGTGGGGGGGCACCGACGAGCAGTACTTC
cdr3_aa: CASSPGWGGTDEQYF

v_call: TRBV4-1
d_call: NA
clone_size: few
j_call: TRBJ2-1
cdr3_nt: TGCGCCAGCAGCCAAGACGAGCGGCTCTACAATGAGCAGTTCTTC
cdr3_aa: CASSQDERLYNEQFF

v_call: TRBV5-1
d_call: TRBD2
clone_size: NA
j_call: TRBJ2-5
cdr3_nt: TGCGCCAGCAGCTGGGGTACTAGCGGGAGGCGGGAGACCCAGTACTTC
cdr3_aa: CASSWGTSGRRETQYF

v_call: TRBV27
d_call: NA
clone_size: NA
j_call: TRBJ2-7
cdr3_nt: TGTGCCAGCAGCAGAGTCGATGACAGCCTCTACGAGCAGTACTTC
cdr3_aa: CASSRVDDSLYEQYF

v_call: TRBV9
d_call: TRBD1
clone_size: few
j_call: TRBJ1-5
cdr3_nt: TGTGCCAGCAGCGAGGGACAGGGAAATCAGCCCCAGCATTTT
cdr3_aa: CASSEGQGNQPQHF

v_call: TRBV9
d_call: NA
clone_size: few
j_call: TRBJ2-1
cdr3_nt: TGTGCCAGCAGCCCCCTGGGGCCTAGGAGCTCCTACAATGAGCAGTTCTTC
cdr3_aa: CASSPLGPRSSYNEQFF

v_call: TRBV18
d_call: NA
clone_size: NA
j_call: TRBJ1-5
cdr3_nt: TGTGCCAGCTCACCAGGGGGCGAGGGCCAGCCCCAGCATTTT
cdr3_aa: CASSPGGEGQPQHF

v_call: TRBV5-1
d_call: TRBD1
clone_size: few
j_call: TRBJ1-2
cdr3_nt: TGCGCCAGCAGCTGGTCCACAGGGGGTGAAGGTGGCTACACCTTC
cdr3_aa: CASSWSTGGEGGYTF

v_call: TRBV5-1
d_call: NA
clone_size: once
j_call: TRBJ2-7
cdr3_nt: TGCGCCAGCAGCCCCGGGACATATCTCTACGAGCAGTACTTC
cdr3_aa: CASSPGTYLYEQYF

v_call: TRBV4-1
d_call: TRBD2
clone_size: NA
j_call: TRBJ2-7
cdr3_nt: TGCGCCAGCAGCCAAGAAGGGAGCGGGGGCTCCTACGAGCAGTACTTC
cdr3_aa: CASSQEGSGGSYEQYF

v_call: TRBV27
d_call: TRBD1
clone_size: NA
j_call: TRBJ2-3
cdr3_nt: TGTGCCAGCAGTCTCCGGGACAGGGGAAGGACAGATACGCAGTATTTT
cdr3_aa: CASSLRDRGRTDTQYF

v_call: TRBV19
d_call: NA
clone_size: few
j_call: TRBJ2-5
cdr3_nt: TGTGCCAGTAGCCTAATACGCACTAGTCATCAAGAGACCCAGTACTTC
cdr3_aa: CASSLIRTSHQETQYF

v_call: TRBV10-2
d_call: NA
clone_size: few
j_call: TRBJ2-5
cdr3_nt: TGCGCCAGCAGACCAGGGGACAAGAGCTTCCAAGAGACCCAGTACTTC
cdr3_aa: CASRPGDKSFQETQYF

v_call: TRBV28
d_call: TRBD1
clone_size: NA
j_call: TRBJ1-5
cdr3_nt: TGTGCCAGCAGACCAGGGGGACTCGGTCAGCCCCAGCATTTT
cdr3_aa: CASRPGGLGQPQHF

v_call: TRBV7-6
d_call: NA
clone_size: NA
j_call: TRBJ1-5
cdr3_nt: TGTGCCAGCAGTCCGGGTCAGCTTAGCAATCAGCCCCAGCATTTT
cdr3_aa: CASSPGQLSNQPQHF

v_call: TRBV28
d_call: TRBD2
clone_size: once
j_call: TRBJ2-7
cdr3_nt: TGTGCCAGCAGTCCCATTGCGGGACTAAGCTCCTACGAGCAGTACTTC
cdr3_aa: CASSPIAGLSSYEQYF

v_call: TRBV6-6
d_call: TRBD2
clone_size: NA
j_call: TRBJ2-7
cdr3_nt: TGTGCCAGCAGTTCAGCGGGAGTATTCTCCGAGCAGTACTTC
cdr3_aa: CASSSAGVFSEQYF

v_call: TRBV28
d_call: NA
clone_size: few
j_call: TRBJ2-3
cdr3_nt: TGTGCCAGCAGTTTATTGTCCGTGTATACGCAGTATTTT
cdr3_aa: CASSLLSVYTQYF

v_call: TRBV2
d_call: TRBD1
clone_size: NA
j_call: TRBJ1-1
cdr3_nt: TGTGCCAGCAGGTTAGACAGGGGTACTGAAGCTTTCTTT
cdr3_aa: CASRLDRGTEAFF

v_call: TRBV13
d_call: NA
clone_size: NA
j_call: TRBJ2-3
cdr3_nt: TGTGCCAGCAGCTTAGGGGGGCAGGGGTATAGCACAGATACGCAGTATTTT
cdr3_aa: CASSLGGQGYSTDTQYF

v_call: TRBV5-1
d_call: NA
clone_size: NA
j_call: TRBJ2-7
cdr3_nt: TGCGCCAGCAGCCGGACGCAGGGTCAGTACGAGCAGTACTTC
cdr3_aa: CASSRTQGQYEQYF

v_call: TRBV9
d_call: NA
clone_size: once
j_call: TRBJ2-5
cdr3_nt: TGTGCCAGCAGCGCGAATCTAGCGCTCGAGACCCAGTACTTC
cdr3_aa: CASSANLALETQYF

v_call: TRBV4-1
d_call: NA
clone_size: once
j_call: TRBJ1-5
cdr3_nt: TGCGCCAGCAGCCACAACGAGGATCAGCCCCAGCATTTT
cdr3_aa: CASSHNEDQPQHF

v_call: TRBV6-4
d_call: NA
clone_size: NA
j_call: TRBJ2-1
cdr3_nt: TGTGCCAGCAGCAACCGAGTCGACAATGAGCAGTTCTTC
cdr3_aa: CASSNRVDNEQFF

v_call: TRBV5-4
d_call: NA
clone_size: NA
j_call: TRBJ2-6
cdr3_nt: TGTGCCAGCAGCCCCCGGGCCACTAGCTCTGGGGCCAACGTCCTGACTTTC
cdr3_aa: CASSPRATSSGANVLTF

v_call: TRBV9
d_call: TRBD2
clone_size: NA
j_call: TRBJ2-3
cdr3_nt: TGTGCCAGCAGCGTTACCAGCGGGAGTACTGATACGCAGTATTTT
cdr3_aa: CASSVTSGSTDTQYF

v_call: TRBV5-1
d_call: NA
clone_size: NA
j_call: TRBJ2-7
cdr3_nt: TGCGCCAGCAGCACAGGGAGAGCCTACGAGCAGTACTTC
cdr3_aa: CASSTGRAYEQYF

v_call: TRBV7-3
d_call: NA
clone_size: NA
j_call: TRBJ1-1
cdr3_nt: TGTGCCAGCAGCCCGGGAGGCTCATACACTGAAGCTTTCTTT
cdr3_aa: CASSPGGSYTEAFF

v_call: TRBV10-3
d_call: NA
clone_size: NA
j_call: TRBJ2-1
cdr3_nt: TGTGCCATCAGTGAGGGCGGGAATTACTACAATGAGCAGTTCTTC
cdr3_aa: CAISEGGNYYNEQFF

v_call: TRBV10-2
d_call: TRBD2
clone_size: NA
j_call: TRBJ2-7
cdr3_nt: TGCGCCAGCAGTGAAGGGACTAGTTTTGGTTTAACCTACGAGCAGTACTTC
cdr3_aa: CASSEGTSFGLTYEQYF

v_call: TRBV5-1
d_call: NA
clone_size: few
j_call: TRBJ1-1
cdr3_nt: TGCGCCAGCAGCTTGGTTGCGTCGTCGTCGGGGGCTGAAGCTTTCTTT
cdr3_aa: CASSLVASSSGAEAFF

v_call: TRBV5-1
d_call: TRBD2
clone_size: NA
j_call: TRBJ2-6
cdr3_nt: TGCGCCAGCAGCTTGCAAGCGGGGGGGGCCTCTCTATCTGGGGCCAACGTCCTGACTTTC
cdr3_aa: CASSLQAGGASLSGANVLTF

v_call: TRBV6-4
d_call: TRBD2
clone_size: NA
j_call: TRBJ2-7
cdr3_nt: TGTGCCAGCAGGAGTGGGGTAGTGAGACTAGCGGGAGGGCCCCTCCACGAGCAGTACTTC
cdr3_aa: CASRSGVVRLAGGPLHEQYF

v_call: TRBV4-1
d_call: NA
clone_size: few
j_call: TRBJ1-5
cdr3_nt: TGCGCCAGCAGCCAGAGACACCTTAGCAATCAGCCCCAGCATTTT
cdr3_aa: CASSQRHLSNQPQHF

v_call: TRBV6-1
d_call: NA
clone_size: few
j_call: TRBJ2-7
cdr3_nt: TGTGCCAGCAGACAGCAGTCCTACGAGCAGTACTTC
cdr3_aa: CASRQQSYEQYF

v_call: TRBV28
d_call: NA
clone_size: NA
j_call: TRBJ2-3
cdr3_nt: TGTGCCAGCAGTTTATTAGAGACAGATACGCAGTATTTT
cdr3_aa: CASSLLETDTQYF

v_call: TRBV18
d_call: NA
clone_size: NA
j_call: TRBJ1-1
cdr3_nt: TGTGCCAGCTCACCAGCGACGACAAACATGAACACTGAAGCTTTCTTT
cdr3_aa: CASSPATTNMNTEAFF

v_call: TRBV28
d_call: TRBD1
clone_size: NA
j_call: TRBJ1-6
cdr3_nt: TGTGCCAGCACATCGGACAGGAAAGACTATAATTCACCCCTCCACTTT
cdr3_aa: CASTSDRKDYNSPLHF

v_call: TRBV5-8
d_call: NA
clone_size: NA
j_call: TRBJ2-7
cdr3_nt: TGTGCCAGCAGCTTCAGGAGGGGCTACGAGCAGTACTTC
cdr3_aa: CASSFRRGYEQYF